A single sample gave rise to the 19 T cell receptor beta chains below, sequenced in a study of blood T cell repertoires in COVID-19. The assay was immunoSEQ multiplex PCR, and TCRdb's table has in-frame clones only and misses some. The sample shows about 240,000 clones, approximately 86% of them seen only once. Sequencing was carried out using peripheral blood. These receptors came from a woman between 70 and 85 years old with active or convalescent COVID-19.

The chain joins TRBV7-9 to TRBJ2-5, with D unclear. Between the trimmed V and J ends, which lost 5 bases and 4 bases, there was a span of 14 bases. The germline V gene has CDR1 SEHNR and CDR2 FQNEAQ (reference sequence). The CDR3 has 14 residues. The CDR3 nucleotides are TGTGCCAGCAGCCCAGAGAGTGAGCGAGAGACCCAGTACTTC. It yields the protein CASSPESERETQYF.

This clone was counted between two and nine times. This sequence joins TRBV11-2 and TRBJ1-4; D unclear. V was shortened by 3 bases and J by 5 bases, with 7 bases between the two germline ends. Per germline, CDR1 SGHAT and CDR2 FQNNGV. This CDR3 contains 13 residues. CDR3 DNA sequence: TGTGCCAGCAGCTTTAGAGGGAATGAAAAACTGTTTTTT. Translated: CASSFRGNEKLFF.

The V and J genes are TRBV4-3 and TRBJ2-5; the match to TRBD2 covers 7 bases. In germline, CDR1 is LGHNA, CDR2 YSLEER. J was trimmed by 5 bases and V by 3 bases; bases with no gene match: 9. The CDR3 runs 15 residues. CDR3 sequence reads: CASSQEGGAGETQYF. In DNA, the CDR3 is TGCGCCAGCAGCCAGGAGGGAGGGGCCGGGGAGACCCAGTACTTC.

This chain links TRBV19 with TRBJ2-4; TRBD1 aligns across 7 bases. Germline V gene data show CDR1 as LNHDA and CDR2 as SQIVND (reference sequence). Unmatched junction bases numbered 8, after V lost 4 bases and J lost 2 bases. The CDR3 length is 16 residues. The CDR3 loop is CASSNGQAPTKNIQYF. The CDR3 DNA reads TGTGCCAGTAGTAACGGACAGGCACCTACCAAAAACATTCAGTACTTC. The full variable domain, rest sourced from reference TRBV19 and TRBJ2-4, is DGGITQSPKYLFRKEGQNVTLSCEQNLNHDAMYWYRQDPGQGLRLIYYSQIVNDFQKGDIAEGYSVSREKKESFPLTVTSAQKNPTAFYLCASSNGQAPTKNIQYFGAGTRLSVL.

CDR3 in amino acids: CASSRHGGQPYEQYF. DNA for the CDR3: TGTGCCAGCAGTCGACACGGAGGACAGCCCTACGAGCAGTACTTC. This chain links TRBV6-2 or TRBV6-3 with TRBJ2-7, with D perhaps TRBD1 (6 bases). Germline CDR1 is MNHEY and CDR2 is SVGEGT. V lost 5 bases, J lost 2 bases, and 16 bases lay in between. The CDR3 runs 15 residues.

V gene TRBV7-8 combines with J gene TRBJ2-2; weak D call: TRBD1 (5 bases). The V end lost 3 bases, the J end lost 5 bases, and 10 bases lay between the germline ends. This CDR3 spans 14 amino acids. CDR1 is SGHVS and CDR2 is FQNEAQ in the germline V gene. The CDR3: CASSLSGITGELFF. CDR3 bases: TGTGCCAGCAGCTTGTCAGGGATTACCGGGGAGCTGTTTTTT. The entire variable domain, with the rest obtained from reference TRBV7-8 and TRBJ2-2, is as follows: GAGVSQSPRYKVAKRGQDVALRCDPISGHVSLFWYQQALGQGPEFLTYFQNEAQLDKSGLPSDRFFAERPEGSVSTLKIQRTQQEDSAVYLCASSLSGITGELFFGEGSRLTVL.

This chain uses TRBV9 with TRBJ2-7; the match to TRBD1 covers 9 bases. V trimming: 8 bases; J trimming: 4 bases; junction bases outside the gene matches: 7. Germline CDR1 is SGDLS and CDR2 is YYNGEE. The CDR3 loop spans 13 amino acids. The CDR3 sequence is CARMGQGIYEQYF. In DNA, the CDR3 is TGTGCCAGGATGGGACAGGGAATTTACGAGCAGTACTTC.

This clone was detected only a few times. CDR3 DNA sequence: TGTGCCAGCAGCCCTCGTAACACCGGGGAGCTGTTTTTT. Encoded protein: CASSPRNTGELFF. V and J are TRBV5-4 and TRBJ2-2; no clear D. This CDR3 is built from 13 residues. Between the trimmed V and J ends, which lost 4 bases and 2 bases, there was a span of 6 bases. Germline CDR1 and CDR2: SGHNT and YYREEE (reference sequence).

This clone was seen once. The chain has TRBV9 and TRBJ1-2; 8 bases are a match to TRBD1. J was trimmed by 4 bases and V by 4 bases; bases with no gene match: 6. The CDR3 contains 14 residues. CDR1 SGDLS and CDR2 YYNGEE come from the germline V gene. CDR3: CASSPGQGGYGYTF. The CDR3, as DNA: TGTGCCAGCAGCCCAGGACAGGGTGGCTATGGCTACACCTTC. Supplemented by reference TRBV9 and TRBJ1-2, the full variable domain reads DSGVTQTPKHLITATGQRVTLRCSPRSGDLSVYWYQQSLDQGLQFLIQYYNGEERAKGNILERFSAQQFPDLHSELNLSSLELGDSALYFCASSPGQGGYGYTFGSGTRLTVV.

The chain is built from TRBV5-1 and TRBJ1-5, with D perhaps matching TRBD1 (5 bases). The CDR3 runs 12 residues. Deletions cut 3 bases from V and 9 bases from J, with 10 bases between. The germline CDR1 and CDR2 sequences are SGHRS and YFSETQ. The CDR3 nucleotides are TGCGCCAGCAGCTCAGGGAAAGGGCCCCAGCATTTT. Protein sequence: CASSSGKGPQHF.

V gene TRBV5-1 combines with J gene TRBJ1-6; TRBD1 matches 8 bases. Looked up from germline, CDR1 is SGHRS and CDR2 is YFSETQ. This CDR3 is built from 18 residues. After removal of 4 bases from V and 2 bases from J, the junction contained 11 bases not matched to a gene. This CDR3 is CASSIARTGRTYNSPLHF. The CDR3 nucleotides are TGCGCCAGCAGCATAGCTCGGACAGGGCGAACCTATAATTCACCCCTCCACTTT.

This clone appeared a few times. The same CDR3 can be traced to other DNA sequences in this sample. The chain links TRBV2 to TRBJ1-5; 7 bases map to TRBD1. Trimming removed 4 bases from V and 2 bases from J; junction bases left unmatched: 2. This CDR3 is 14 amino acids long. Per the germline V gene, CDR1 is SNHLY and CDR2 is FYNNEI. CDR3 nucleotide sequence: TGTGCCAGCAGTGGACAGGGAGGCAATCAGCCCCAGCATTTT. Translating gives CASSGQGGNQPQHF.

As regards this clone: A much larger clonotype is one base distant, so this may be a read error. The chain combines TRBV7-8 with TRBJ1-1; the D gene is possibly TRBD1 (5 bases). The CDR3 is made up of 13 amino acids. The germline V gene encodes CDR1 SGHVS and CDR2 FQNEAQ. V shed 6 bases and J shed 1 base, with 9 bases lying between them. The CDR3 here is CASRLGGNTEAFF. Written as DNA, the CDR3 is TGTGCCAGCAGATTGGGGGGGAACACTGAAGCTTTCTTT. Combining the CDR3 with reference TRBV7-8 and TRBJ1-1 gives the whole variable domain GAGVSQSPRYKVAKRGQDVALRCDPISGHVSLFWYQQALGQGPEFLTYFQNEAQLDKSGLPSDRFFAERPEGSVSTLKIQRTQQEDSAVYLCASRLGGNTEAFFGQGTRLTVV.

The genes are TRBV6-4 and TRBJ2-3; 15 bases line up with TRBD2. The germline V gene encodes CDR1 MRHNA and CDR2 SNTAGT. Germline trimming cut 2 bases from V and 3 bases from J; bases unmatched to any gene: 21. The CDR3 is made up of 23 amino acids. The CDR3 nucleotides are TGTGCCAGCAGTGACCCCCCTCGGACTAGCGGGGGGGCTGGGGTAGCGTGGACAGATACGCAGTATTTT. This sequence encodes CASSDPPRTSGGAGVAWTDTQYF.

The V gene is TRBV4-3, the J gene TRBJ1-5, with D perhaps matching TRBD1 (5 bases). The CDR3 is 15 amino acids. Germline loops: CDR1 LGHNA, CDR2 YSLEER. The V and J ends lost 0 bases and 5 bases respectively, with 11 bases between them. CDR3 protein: CASSQEGGSDQPQHF. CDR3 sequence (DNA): TGCGCCAGCAGCCAAGAGGGGGGGAGTGATCAGCCCCAGCATTTT.

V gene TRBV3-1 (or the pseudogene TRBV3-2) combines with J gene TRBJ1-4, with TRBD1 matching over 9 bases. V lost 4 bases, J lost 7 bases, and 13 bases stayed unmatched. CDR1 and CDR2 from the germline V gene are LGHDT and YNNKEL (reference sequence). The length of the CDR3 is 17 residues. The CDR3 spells CASSPGGEQGAVEKLFF. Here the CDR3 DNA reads TGTGCCAGCAGCCCGGGGGGTGAACAGGGGGCAGTTGAAAAACTGTTTTTT.

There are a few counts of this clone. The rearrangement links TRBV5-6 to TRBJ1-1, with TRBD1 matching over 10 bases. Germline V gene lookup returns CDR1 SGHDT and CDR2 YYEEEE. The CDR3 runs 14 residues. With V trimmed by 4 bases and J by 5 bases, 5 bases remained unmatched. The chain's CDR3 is CASSRQGARTEAFF. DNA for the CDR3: TGTGCCAGCAGCAGACAGGGGGCGCGGACTGAAGCTTTCTTT.

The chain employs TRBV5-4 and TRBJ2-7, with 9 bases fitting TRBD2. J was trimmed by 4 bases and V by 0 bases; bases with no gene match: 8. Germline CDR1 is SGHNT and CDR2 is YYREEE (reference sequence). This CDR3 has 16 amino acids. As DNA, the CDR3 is TGTGCCAGCAGCTTGGCCGTGGCGGGGGGGCGGTACGAGCAGTACTTC. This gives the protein CASSLAVAGGRYEQYF.

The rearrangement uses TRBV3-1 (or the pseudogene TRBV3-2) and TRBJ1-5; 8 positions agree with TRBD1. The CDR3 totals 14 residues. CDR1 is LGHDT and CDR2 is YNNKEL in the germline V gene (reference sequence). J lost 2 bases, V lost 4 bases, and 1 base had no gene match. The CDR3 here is CASSPGQGNQPQHF. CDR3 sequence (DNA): TGTGCCAGCAGCCCGGGACAGGGCAATCAGCCCCAGCATTTT.